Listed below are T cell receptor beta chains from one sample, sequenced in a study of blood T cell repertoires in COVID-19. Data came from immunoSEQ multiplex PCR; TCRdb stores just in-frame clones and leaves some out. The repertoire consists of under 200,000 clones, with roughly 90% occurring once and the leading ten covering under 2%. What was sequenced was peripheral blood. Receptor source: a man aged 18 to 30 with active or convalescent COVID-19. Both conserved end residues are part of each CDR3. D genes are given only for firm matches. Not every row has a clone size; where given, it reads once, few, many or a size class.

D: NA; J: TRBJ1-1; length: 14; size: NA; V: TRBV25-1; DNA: TGTGCCAGCATAAGGGCGGGGATGAACACTGAAGCTTTCTTT; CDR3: CASIRAGMNTEAFF
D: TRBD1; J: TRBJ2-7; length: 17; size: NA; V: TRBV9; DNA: TGTGCCAGCAGCGTAGGAATTGTGGGACAGGGGTTCTACGAGCAGTACTTC; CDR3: CASSVGIVGQGFYEQYF
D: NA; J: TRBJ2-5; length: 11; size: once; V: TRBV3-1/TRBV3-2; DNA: TGTGCCAGCAGCCTCTCTGAGACCCAGTACTTC; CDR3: CASSLSETQYF
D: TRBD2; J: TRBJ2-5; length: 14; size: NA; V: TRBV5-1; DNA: TGCGCCAGCAGCTGGGGGGGTATCCAAGAGACCCAGTACTTC; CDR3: CASSWGGIQETQYF
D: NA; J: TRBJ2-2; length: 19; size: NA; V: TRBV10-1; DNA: TGCGCCAGCGCGAGGGGGACATTGCGGGGGAGGGAGTACACCGGGGAGCTGTTTTTT; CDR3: CASARGTLRGREYTGELFF
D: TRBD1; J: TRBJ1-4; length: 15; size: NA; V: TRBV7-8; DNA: TGTGCCAGCAGCCCGACAGGGGGGCCGGACGAAAAACTGTTTTTT; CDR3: CASSPTGGPDEKLFF
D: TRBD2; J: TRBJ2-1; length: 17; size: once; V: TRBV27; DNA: TGTGCCAGCAGCTCAACCGGGACTAGCGGGTCCTACAATGAGCAGTTCTTC; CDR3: CASSSTGTSGSYNEQFF
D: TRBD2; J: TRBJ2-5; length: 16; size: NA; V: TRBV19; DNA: TGTGCCAGTAGTATACCCGGGGGACTAGCTGGAGAGACCCAGTACTTC; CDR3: CASSIPGGLAGETQYF
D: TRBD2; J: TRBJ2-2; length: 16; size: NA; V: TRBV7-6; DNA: TGTGCCAGCAGAAAACTAGCGGGGGGGAACACCGGGGAGCTGTTTTTT; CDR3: CASRKLAGGNTGELFF
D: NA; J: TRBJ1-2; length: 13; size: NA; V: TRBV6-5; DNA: TGTGCCGGACGGACAGTAATAGGCTATGGCTACACCTTC; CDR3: CAGRTVIGYGYTF
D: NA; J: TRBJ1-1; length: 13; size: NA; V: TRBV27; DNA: TGTGCCAGCAGTCCCCTTCGAGACACTGAAGCTTTCTTT; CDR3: CASSPLRDTEAFF
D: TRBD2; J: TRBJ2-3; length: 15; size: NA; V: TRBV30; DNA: TGTGCCTGGAGTGCTTGGGAGGGCTTCCCAGATACGCAGTATTTT; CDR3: CAWSAWEGFPDTQYF
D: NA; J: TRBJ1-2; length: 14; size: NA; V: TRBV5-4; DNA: TGTGCCAGCGGACGACAGGAAACTAACTATGGCTACACCTTC; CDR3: CASGRQETNYGYTF
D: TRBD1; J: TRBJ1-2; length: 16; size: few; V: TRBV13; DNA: TGTGCCAGCAGCGACCGGGACAGGGGGAAAGTGTATGGCTACACCTTC; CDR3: CASSDRDRGKVYGYTF
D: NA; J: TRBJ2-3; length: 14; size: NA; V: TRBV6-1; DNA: TGTGCCAGCAGTGAAAGCCTCGCGAGGAATACGCAGTATTTT; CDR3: CASSESLARNTQYF
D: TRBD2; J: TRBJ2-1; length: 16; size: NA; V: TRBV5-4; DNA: TGTGCCAGCAGCTTGTCCGGGAGGGCCCTTTACAATGAGCAGTTCTTC; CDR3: CASSLSGRALYNEQFF
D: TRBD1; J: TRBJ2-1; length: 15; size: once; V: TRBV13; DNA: TGTGCCAGCAGCCGAGGTCCTGGGACAGCAATTAAGCAGTTCTTC; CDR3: CASSRGPGTAIKQFF
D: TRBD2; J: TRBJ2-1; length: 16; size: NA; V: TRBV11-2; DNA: TGTGCCAGCAGCTTGGGGCGGGGGGGCCTAGACAATGAGCAGTTCTTC; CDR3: CASSLGRGGLDNEQFF
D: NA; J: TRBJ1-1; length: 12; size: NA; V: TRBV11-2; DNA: TGTGCCAGCAGCTTCGTGAACACTGAAGCTTTCTTT; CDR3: CASSFVNTEAFF
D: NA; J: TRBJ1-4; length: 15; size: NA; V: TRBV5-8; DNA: TGTGCCAGCAGCTTGGGAAGGCAGGGGAATGAAAAACTGTTTTTT; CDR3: CASSLGRQGNEKLFF
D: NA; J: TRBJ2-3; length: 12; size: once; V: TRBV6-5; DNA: TGTGCCAGGGGCAGGGTATATGATACGCAGTATTTT; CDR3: CARGRVYDTQYF
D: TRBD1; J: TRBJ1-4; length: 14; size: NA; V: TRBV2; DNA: TGTGCCAGCAATACACAGGGGTGGGGTGAAAAACTGTTTTTT; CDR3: CASNTQGWGEKLFF
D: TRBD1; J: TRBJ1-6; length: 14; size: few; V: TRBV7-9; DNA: TGTGCCATAAACAGGGGTGCCTATAATTCACCCCTCCACTTT; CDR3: CAINRGAYNSPLHF
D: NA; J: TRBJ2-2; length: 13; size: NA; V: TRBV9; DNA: TGTGCCAGCAGCGTGTATTTCACCGGGGAGCTGTTTTTT; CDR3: CASSVYFTGELFF
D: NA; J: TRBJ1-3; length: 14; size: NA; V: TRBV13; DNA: TGTGCCAGCAGCAGAGACATCTCTGGAAACACCATATATTTT; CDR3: CASSRDISGNTIYF
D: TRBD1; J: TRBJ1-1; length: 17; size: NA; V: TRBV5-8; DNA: TGTGCCAGCAGCTTTTACACCGGGACAGGGGTTCGTACTGAAGCTTTCTTT; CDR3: CASSFYTGTGVRTEAFF
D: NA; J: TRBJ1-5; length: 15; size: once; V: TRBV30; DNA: TGTGCCTGGGGAGAACCGGGACTTGGGAATCAGCCCCAGCATTTT; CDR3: CAWGEPGLGNQPQHF
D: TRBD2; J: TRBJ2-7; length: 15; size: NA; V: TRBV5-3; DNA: TGTGCCAGAAGCTTGACCCAGCGGGGCTCCTACGAGCAGTACTTC; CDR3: CARSLTQRGSYEQYF
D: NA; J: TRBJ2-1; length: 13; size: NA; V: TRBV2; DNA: TGTGCCAGCACGGGGGGCGGGTTCAATGAGCAGTTCTTC; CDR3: CASTGGGFNEQFF
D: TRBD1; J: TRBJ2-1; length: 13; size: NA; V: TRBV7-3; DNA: TGTGCCAGCAGCTTTTCAGGGGGCAGGGAGCAGTTCTTC; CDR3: CASSFSGGREQFF
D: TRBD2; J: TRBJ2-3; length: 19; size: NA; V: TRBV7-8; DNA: TGTGCCAGCAGCGGGGGACTAGCGGGAGTCTTGGGGGTTGGAGATACGCAGTATTTT; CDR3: CASSGGLAGVLGVGDTQYF
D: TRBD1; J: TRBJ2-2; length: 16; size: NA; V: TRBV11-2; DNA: TGTGCCAGCAGCCCACGGACAGGGGGCAACACCGGGGAGCTGTTTTTT; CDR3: CASSPRTGGNTGELFF
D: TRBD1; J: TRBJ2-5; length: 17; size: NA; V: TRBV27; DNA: TGTGCCAGCAGTGCCCTTCCCGGGACAGGGTATGTGGAGACCCAGTACTTC; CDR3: CASSALPGTGYVETQYF
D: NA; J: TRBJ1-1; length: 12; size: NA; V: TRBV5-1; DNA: TGCGCCAGCAGCGGTGCGCCCACTGAAGCTTTCTTT; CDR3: CASSGAPTEAFF
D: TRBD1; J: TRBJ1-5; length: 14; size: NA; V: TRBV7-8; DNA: TGTGCCAGCAGCGCCGGGACAGGCAATCAGCCCCAGCATTTT; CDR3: CASSAGTGNQPQHF
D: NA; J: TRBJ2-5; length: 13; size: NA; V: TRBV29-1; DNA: TGCAGCGCTGCCCCGACAGGTCAAGAGACCCAGTACTTC; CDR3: CSAAPTGQETQYF
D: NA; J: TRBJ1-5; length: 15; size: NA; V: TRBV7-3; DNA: TGTGCCAGCAGCCTAAGCGGAGGGCCCAATCAGCCCCAGCATTTT; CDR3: CASSLSGGPNQPQHF
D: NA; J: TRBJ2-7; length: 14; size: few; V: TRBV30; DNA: TGTGCCTGGAGCGGGGTTGACACCTCCTACGAGCAGTACTTC; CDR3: CAWSGVDTSYEQYF
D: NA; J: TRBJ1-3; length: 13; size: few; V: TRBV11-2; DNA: TGTGCCAGCAGCTTAGAGAGAGGAAACACCATATATTTT; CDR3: CASSLERGNTIYF
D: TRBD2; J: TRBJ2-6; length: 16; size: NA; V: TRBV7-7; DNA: TGTGCTAGCAGCCAGGTGGGAGGGGCTGGGGCCAACGTCCTGACTTTC; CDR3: CASSQVGGAGANVLTF
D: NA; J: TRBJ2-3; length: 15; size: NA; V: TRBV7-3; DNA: TGTGCCAGCAGCTTAAGGGCAGGGGCCTCAGATACGCAGTATTTT; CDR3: CASSLRAGASDTQYF